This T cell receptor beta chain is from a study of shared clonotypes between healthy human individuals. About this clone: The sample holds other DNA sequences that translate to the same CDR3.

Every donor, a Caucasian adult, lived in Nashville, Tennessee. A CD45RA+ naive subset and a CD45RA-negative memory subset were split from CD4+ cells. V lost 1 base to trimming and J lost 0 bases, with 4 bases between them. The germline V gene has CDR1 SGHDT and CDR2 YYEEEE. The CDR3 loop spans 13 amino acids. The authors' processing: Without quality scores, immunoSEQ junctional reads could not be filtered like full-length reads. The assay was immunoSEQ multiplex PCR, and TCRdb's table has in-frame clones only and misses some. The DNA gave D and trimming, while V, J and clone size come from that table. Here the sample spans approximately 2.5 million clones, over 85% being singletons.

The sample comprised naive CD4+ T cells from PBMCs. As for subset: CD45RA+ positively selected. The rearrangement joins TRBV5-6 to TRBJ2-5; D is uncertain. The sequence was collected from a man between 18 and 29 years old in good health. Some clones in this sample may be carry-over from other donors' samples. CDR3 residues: CASSLSYQETQYF. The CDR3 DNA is TGTGCCAGCAGCTTGTCTTACCAAGAGACCCAGTACTTC.